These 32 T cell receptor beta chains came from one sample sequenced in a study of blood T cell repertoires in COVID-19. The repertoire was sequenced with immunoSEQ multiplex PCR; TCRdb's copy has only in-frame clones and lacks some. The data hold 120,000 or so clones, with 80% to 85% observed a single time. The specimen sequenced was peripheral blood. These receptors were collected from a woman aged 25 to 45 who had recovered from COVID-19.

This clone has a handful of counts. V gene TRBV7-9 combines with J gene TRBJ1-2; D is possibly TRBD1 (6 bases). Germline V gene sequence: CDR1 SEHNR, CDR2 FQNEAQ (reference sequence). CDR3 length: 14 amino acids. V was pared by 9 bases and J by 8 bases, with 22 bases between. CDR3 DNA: TGTGCCAGTAGGGGCACAGGGATGGTTAACGGCTACACCTTC. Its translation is CASRGTGMVNGYTF.

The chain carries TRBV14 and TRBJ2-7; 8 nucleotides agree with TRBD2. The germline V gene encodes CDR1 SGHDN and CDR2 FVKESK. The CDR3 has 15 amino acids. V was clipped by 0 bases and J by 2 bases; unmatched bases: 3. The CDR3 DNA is TGTGCCAGCAGCCAAGAATCCGGGGGGGCCTACGAGCAGTACTTC. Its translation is CASSQESGGAYEQYF.

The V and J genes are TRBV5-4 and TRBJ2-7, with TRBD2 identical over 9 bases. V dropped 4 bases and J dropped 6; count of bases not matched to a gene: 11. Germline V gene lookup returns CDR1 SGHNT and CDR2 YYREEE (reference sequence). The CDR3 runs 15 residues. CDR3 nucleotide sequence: TGTGCCAGCAGCCACCCCGGGACTAGCATTGTCGAGCAGTACTTC. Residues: CASSHPGTSIVEQYF.

The CDR3 DNA follows: TGTGCCAGCAGCTTAGGACTCCTAGCAGGAAACACCATATATTTT. Its translation: CASSLGLLAGNTIYF. The J gene is TRBJ1-3, the V gene TRBV7-9, with D hard to call. Germline CDR1 SEHNR, CDR2 FQNEAQ (reference sequence). The CDR3 runs to 15 residues. Between the trimmed V and J ends, which lost 1 base and 4 bases, there was a span of 11 bases.

CDR3 in amino acids: CASSSGIGSNQPQHF. In DNA, the CDR3 is TGTGCCAGCAGCAGCGGGATCGGTAGCAATCAGCCCCAGCATTTT. The rearrangement joins TRBV5-4 to TRBJ1-5; D uncertain. The CDR3 has 15 residues. Germline CDR1 SGHNT, CDR2 YYREEE (reference sequence). V lost 4 bases and J lost 0, with 11 bases in between.

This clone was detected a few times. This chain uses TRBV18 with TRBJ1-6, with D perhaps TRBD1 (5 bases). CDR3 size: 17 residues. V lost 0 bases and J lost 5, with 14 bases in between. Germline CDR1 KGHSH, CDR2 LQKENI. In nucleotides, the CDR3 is TGTGCCAGCTCACCACCATTGCTGGGGCCGGATAATTCACCCCTCCACTTT. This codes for CASSPPLLGPDNSPLHF. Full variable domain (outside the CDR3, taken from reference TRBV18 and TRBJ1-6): NAGVMQNPRHLVRRRGQEARLRCSPMKGHSHVYWYRQLPEEGLKFMVYLQKENIIDESGMPKERFSAEFPKEGPSILRIQQVVRGDSAAYFCASSPPLLGPDNSPLHFGNGTRLTVT.

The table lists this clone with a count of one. The CDR3, as DNA: TGCGCCAGCAGCAAACAGGGGGACACCGGGGAGCTGTTTTTT. It yields the protein CASSKQGDTGELFF. This chain joins TRBV5-1 and TRBJ2-2, with 8 bases aligning to TRBD1. Germline V lookup: CDR1 SGHRS, CDR2 YFSETQ. The CDR3 is 14 residues long. With V trimmed by 4 bases and J by 3 bases, 2 bases remained unmatched.

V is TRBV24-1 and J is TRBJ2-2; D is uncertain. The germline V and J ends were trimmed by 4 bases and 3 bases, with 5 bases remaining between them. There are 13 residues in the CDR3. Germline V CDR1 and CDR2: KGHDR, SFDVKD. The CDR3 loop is CATSDPDTGELFF. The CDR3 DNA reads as TGTGCCACCAGTGACCCAGACACCGGGGAGCTGTTTTTT.

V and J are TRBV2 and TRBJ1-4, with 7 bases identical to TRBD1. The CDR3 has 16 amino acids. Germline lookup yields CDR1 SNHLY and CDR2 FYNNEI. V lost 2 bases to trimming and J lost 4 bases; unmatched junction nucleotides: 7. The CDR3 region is CASSESVGGLNEKLFF. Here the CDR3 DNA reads TGTGCCAGCAGTGAATCTGTAGGGGGCCTTAATGAAAAACTGTTTTTT.

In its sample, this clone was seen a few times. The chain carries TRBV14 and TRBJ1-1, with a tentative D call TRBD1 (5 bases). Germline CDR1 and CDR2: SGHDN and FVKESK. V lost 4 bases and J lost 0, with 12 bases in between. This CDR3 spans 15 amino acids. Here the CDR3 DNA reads TGTGCCAGCAGCCCGCTCGGGGGGATGAACACTGAAGCTTTCTTT. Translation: CASSPLGGMNTEAFF.

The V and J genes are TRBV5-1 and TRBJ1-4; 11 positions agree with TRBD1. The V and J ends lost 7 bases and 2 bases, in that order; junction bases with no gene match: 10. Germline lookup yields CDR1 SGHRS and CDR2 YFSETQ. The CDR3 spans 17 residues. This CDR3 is CASRLGQGETTNEKLFF. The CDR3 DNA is TGCGCCAGCCGCCTGGGACAGGGGGAGACGACTAATGAAAAACTGTTTTTT. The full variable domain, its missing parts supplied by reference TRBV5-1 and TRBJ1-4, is KAGVTQTPRYLIKTRGQQVTLSCSPISGHRSVSWYQQTPGQGLQFLFEYFSETQRNKGNFPGRFSGRQFSNSRSEMNVSTLELGDSALYLCASRLGQGETTNEKLFFGSGTQLSVL.

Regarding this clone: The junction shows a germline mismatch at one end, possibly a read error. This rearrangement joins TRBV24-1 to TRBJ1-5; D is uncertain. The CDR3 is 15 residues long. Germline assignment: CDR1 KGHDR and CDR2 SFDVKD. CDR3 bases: TGTGCCACCAATGATAAAACAGCAGGCAATCAGCCCCAGCATTTT. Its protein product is CATNDKTAGNQPQHF.

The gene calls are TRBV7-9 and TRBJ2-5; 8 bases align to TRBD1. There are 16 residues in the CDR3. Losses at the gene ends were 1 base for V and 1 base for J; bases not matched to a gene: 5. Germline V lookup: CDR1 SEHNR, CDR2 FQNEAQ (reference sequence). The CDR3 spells CASSLGDRGTQETQYF. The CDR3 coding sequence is TGTGCCAGCAGCTTAGGTGACAGGGGAACCCAAGAGACCCAGTACTTC.

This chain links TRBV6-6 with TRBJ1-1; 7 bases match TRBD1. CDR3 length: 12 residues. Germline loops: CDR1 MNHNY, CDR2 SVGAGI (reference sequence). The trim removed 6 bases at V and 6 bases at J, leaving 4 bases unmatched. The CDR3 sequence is CASSPGTAEAFF. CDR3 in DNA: TGTGCCAGCAGCCCCGGGACAGCTGAAGCTTTCTTT.

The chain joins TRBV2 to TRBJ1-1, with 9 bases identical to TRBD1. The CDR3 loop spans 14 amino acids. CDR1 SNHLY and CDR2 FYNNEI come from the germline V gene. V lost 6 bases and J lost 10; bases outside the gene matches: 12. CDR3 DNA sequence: TGTGCCAGCAGCAACCGGACAGGGGTGGTTAGAGCTTTCTTT. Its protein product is CASSNRTGVVRAFF.

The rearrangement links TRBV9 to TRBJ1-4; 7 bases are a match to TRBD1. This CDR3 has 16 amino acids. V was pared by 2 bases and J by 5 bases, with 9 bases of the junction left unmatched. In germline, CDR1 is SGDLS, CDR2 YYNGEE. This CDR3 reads CASSVDVLGGNEKLFF. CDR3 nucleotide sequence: TGTGCCAGCAGCGTCGATGTACTAGGGGGCAATGAAAAACTGTTTTTT.

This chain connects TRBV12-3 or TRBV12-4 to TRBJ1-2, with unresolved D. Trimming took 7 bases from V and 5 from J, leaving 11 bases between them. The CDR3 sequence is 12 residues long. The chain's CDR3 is CASTWGAYGYTF. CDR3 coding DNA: TGTGCCAGCACCTGGGGAGCGTATGGCTACACCTTC.

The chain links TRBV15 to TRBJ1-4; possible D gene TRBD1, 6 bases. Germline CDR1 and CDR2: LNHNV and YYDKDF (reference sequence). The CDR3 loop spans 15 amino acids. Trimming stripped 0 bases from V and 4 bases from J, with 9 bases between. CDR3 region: CATSRDGGHNEKLFF. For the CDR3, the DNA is TGTGCCACCAGCAGAGACGGGGGGCATAATGAAAAACTGTTTTTT.

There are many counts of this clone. The CDR3 loop reads CASSSGFGMANNEQFF. The CDR3 region has the DNA TGTGCCAGCAGCTCGGGGTTCGGGATGGCTAACAATGAGCAGTTCTTC. The chain couples TRBV7-2 to TRBJ2-1, with D perhaps matching TRBD2 (5 bases). V was shortened by 4 bases and J by 5 bases, with 18 bases between the two germline ends. Germline loops: CDR1 SGHTA, CDR2 FQGNSA. This CDR3 has 16 amino acids.

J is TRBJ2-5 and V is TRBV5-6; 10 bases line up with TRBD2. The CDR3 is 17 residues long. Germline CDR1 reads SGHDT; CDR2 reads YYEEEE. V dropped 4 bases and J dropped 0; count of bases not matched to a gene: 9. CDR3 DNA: TGTGCCAGCAGCCCTCAGGGGCTAGCGGGGGACCAAGAGACCCAGTACTTC. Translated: CASSPQGLAGDQETQYF.

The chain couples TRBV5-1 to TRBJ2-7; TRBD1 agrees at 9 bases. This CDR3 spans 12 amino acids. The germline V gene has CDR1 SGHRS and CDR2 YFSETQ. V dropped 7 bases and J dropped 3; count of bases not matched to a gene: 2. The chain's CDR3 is CASGQGIYEQYF. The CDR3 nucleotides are TGCGCCAGCGGACAGGGGATCTACGAGCAGTACTTC.

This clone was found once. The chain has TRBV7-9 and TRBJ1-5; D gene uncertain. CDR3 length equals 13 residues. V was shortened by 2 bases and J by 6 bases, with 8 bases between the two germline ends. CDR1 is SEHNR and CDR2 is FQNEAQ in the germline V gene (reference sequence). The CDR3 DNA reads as TGTGCCAGCAGCTTACCTACGGGTCAGCCCCAGCATTTT. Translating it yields CASSLPTGQPQHF.

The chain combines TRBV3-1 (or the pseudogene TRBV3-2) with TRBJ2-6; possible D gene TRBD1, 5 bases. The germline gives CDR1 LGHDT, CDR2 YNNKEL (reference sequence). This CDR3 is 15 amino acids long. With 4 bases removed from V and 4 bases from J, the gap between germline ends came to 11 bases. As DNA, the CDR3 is TGTGCCAGCAGCCCCACAGGAACCGGGGCCAACGTCCTGACTTTC. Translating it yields CASSPTGTGANVLTF.

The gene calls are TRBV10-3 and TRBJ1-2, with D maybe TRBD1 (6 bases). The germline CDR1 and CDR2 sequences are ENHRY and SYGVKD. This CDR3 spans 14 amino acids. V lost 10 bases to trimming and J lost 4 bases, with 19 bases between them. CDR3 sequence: CATTLDRDIYGYTF. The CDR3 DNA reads TGTGCCACTACACTCGACCGGGACATCTATGGCTACACCTTC.

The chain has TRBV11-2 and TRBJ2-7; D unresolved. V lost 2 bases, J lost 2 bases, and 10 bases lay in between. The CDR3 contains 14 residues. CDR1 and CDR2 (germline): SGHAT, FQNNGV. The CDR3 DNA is TGTGCCAGCAGCTTACTCCTGAGCCCCTACGAGCAGTACTTC. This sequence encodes CASSLLLSPYEQYF.

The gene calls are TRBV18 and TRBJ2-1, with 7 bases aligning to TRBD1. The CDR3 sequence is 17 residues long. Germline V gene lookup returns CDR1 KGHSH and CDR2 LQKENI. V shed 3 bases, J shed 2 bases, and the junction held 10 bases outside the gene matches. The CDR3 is CASSPWTGALTYNEQFF. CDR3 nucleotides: TGTGCCAGCTCACCCTGGACAGGAGCCCTTACCTACAATGAGCAGTTCTTC.

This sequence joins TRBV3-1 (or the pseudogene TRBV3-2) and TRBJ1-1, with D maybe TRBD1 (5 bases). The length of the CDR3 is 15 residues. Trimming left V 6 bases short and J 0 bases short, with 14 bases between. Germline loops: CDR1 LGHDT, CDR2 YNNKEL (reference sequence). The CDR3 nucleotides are TGTGCCAGCAGTCAAACGACAGAGGTGAACACTGAAGCTTTCTTT. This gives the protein CASSQTTEVNTEAFF.

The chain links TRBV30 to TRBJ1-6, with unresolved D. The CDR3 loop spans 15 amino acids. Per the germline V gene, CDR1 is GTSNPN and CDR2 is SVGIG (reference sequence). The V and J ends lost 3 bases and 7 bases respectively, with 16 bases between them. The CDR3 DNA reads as TGTGCCTGGAGCAAAGACTCGGCGGCAAATTCACCCCTCCACTTT. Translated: CAWSKDSAANSPLHF.

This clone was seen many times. In nucleotides, the CDR3 is TGCGCCAGCAGCCAAGGGGACAGGAGCTACGAGCAGTACTTC. Translated, it gives CASSQGDRSYEQYF. The genes are TRBV4-1 and TRBJ2-7, with 8 bases aligning to TRBD1. Germline V lookup: CDR1 MGHRA, CDR2 YSYEKL. The CDR3 spans 14 residues. J gave up 3 bases and V 1 base, and 2 bases lay outside the gene matches.

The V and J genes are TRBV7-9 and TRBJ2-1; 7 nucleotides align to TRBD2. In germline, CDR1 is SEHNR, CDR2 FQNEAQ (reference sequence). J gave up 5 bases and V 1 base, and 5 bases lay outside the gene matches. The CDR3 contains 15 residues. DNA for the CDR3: TGTGCCAGCAGCTTAGAGGCTAGCGGAAACAATGAGCAGTTCTTC. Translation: CASSLEASGNNEQFF. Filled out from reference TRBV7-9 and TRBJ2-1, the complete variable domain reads DTGVSQNPRHKITKRGQNVTFRCDPISEHNRLYWYRQTLGQGPEFLTYFQNEAQLEKSRLLSDRFSAERPKGSFSTLEIQRTEQGDSAMYLCASSLEASGNNEQFFGPGTRLTVL.

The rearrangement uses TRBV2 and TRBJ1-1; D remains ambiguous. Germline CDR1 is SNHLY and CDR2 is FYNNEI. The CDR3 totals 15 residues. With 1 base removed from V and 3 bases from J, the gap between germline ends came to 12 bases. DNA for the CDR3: TGTGCCAGCAGTGAAGAGCCGGGGATTGACACTGAAGCTTTCTTT. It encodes CASSEEPGIDTEAFF.

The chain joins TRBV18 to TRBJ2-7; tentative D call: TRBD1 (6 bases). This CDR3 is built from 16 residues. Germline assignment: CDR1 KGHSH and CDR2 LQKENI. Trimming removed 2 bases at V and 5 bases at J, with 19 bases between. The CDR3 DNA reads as TGTGCCAGCTCACCATCAATCCTGACAGGTCCCAACGAGCAGTACTTC. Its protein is CASSPSILTGPNEQYF. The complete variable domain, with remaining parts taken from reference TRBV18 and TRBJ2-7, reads NAGVMQNPRHLVRRRGQEARLRCSPMKGHSHVYWYRQLPEEGLKFMVYLQKENIIDESGMPKERFSAEFPKEGPSILRIQQVVRGDSAAYFCASSPSILTGPNEQYFGPGTRLTVT.